This TCR beta chain was profiled in a study of blood T cell repertoires in COVID-19. Study as a whole: Sources were T cells, B-cell-depleted T cells, or PBMCs; the material itself was cDNA or gDNA.

This table comes from immunoSEQ multiplex PCR, and its TCRdb copy is limited to in-frame clones, with some not included. In the table there are 90,000 to 120,000 clones, over 75% of which are singletons. The germline CDR1 and CDR2 sequences are SGHVS and FNYEAQ. Trimming took 5 bases from V and 6 from J; bases not matched to a gene: 6. The CDR3 consists of 15 residues. The V and J genes are TRBV7-6 and TRBJ2-1, with 11 bases matching TRBD1. The receptor was isolated from a human donor in a cohort sampled during active COVID-19. Sequencing input: peripheral blood. The CDR3 DNA is TGTGCCAGCAGCCAAGCCGGGACAGGGGGCAATGAGCAGTTCTTC. Protein sequence: CASSQAGTGGNEQFF.